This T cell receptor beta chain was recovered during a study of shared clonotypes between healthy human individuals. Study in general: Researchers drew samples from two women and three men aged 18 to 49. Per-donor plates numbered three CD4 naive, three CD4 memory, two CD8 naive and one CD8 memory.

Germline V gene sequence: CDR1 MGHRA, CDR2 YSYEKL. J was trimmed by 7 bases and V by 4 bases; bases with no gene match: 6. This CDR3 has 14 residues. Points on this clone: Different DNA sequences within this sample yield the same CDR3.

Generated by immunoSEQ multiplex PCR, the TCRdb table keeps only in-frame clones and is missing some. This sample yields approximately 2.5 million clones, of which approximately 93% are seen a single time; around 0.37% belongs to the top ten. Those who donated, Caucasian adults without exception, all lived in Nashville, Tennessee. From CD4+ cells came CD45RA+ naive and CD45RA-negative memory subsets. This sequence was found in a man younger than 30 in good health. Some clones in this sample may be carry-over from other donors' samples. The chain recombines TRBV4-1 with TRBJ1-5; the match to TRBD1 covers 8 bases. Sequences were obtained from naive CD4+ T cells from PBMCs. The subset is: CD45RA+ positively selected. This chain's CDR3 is CASSRGQGGQPQHF. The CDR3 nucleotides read TGCGCCAGCAGCCGCGGACAGGGCGGCCAGCCCCAGCATTTT.